A selection of T cell receptor beta chains follows, all from one sample in a study of OX40 agonist ivuxolimab in advanced cancers. Clones were sequenced by immunoSEQ multiplex PCR, and TCRdb holds only the in-frame ones, with some missing. The sample consists of some 60,000 clones, 91% of them appearing once. This specimen was CD4+ or CD8+ T cells sorted from blood, taken in a trial of the OX40 agonist ivuxolimab. The origin of the receptors is an adult with an advanced solid tumor such as melanoma, head and neck, liver or kidney cancer. The CDR3 runs from the conserved cysteine through the conserved F or W. D genes are given only for firm matches. The size field is filled for only some rows; it gives once, few, many or a size class.

j_gene	d_gene	abundance	v_gene	CDR3aa	CDR3nt
TRBJ2-4	-	-	TRBV7-3	CASSPGGGGAKNIQYF	TGTGCCAGCAGCCCCGGGGGTGGTGGGGCCAAAAACATTCAGTACTTC
TRBJ2-2	-	-	TRBV5-5	CASSPMGRTGELFF	TGTGCCAGCAGCCCGATGGGACGAACCGGGGAGCTGTTTTTT
TRBJ2-3	TRBD1	-	TRBV5-1	CASSTGDTDTQYF	TGCGCCAGCAGCACAGGGGATACAGATACGCAGTATTTT
TRBJ2-1	-	-	TRBV29-1	CSVENNLLVPLNNEQFF	TGCAGCGTTGAAAATAACCTCCTCGTACCCTTAAACAATGAGCAGTTCTTC
TRBJ2-1	-	-	TRBV28	CASSLIAHEQFF	TGTGCCAGCAGTTTAATTGCCCATGAGCAGTTCTTC
TRBJ1-2	-	-	TRBV6-6	CASSLGASYGYTF	TGTGCCAGCAGTTTGGGGGCCTCCTATGGCTACACCTTC
TRBJ2-5	-	-	TRBV11-2	CASSLLLRAQETQYF	TGTGCCAGCAGCTTATTGTTGCGGGCCCAAGAGACCCAGTACTTC
TRBJ1-1	-	-	TRBV7-2	CASHKGGSGTEAFF	TGTGCCAGTCACAAGGGGGGGTCGGGCACTGAAGCTTTCTTT
TRBJ1-1	TRBD1	-	TRBV6-1	CAGRDPTGLIEAFF	TGTGCCGGGCGGGACCCGACAGGGCTTATTGAAGCTTTCTTT
TRBJ2-5	TRBD1	-	TRBV6-1	CASWQGQGGKTQYF	TGTGCCAGCTGGCAGGGACAGGGAGGAAAGACCCAGTACTTC
TRBJ2-4	-	-	TRBV7-2	CASSLAGVSIQYF	TGTGCCAGCAGCTTAGCGGGAGTGAGCATTCAGTACTTC
TRBJ1-2	TRBD1	-	TRBV19	CASSLETGQYYGYTF	TGTGCCAGTAGTCTAGAGACAGGGCAGTACTATGGCTACACCTTC
TRBJ2-1	TRBD2	-	TRBV9	CASSTRLAGGPGEQFF	TGTGCCAGCAGCACCCGACTAGCGGGAGGGCCGGGTGAGCAGTTCTTC
TRBJ2-1	-	-	TRBV5-1	CASSLEGRANEQFF	TGCGCCAGCAGCTTGGAGGGCAGGGCGAATGAGCAGTTCTTC
TRBJ1-2	-	once	TRBV11-2	CASSPAGGGRYGYTF	TGTGCCAGCAGCCCTGCTGGAGGGGGGCGCTATGGCTACACCTTC
TRBJ2-7	-	-	TRBV27	CASSSYRPYEQYF	TGTGCCAGCAGTTCATACAGACCCTACGAGCAGTACTTC
TRBJ2-1	-	-	TRBV5-4	CASRKGDYLYNEQFF	TGTGCCAGCAGGAAGGGAGACTACCTCTACAATGAGCAGTTCTTC
TRBJ2-6	TRBD1	-	TRBV18	CASSRQGQGSPGANVLTF	TGTGCCAGCTCACGCCAGGGACAGGGGTCTCCTGGGGCCAACGTCCTGACTTTC
TRBJ2-2	-	-	TRBV6-4	CASSGEGYTGELFF	TGTGCCAGCAGTGGCGAAGGGTACACCGGGGAGCTGTTTTTT
TRBJ1-1	TRBD1	once	TRBV7-9	CASSPLPGGDARTEAFF	TGTGCCAGCAGCCCCCTGCCAGGGGGTGACGCACGCACTGAAGCTTTCTTT
TRBJ1-3	-	once	TRBV28	CASSFRTEPGNTIYF	TGTGCCAGCAGTTTCAGGACAGAACCAGGAAACACCATATATTTT
TRBJ2-7	TRBD2	once	TRBV2	CASNSLAGDGEQYF	TGTGCCAGCAACTCCCTAGCGGGAGACGGCGAGCAGTACTTC
TRBJ2-2	-	-	TRBV7-9	CASSLAETGELFF	TGTGCCAGCAGCTTAGCAGAGACCGGGGAGCTGTTTTTT
TRBJ1-1	-	once	TRBV18	CASSPGFGTEAFF	TGTGCCAGCTCACCAGGGTTCGGGACTGAAGCTTTCTTT